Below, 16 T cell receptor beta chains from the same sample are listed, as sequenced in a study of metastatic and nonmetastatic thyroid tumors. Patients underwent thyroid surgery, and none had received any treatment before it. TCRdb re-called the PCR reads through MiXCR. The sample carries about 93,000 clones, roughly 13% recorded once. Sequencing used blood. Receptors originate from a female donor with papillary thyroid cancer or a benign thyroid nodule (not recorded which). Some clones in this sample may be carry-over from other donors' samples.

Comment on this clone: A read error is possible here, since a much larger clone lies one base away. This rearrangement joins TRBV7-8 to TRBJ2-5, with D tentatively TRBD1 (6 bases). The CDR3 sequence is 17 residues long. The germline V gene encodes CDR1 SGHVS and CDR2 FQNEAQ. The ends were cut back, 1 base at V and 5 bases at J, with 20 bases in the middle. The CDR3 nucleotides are TGTGCCAGCAGCTTAGAACGTGTTGGGACATGGGGGGAGACCCAGTACTTC. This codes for CASSLERVGTWGETQYF.

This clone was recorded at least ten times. The CDR3, as DNA: TGTGCCAGCAGTGATAGGTACTCCTACGAGCAGTACTTC. This encodes CASSDRYSYEQYF. The rearrangement links TRBV2 to TRBJ2-7, with D unclear. Germline CDR1 is SNHLY and CDR2 is FYNNEI. This CDR3 spans 13 amino acids. V shed 3 bases and J shed 0 bases, with 6 bases lying between them.

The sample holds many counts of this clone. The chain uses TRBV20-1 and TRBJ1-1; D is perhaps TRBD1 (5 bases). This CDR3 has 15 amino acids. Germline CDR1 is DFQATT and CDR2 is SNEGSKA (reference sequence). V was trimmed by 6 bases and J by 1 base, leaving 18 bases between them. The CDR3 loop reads CSAPSPRAQNTEAFF. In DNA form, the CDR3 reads TGCAGTGCCCCCTCGCCCAGGGCCCAGAACACTGAAGCTTTCTTT.

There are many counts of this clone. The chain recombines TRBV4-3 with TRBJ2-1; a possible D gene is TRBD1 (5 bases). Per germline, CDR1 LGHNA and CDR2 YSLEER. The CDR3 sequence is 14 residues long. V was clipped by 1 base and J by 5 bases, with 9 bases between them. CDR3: CASSQARVDNEQFF. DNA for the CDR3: TGCGCCAGCAGCCAAGCCAGGGTGGACAATGAGCAGTTCTTC.

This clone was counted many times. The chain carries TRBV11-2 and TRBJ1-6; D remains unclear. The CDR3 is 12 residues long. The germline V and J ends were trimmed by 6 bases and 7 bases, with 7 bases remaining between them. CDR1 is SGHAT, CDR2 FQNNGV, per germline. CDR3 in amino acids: CASSTPNSPLHF. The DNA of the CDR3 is TGTGCCAGCAGTACTCCAAATTCACCCCTCCACTTT.

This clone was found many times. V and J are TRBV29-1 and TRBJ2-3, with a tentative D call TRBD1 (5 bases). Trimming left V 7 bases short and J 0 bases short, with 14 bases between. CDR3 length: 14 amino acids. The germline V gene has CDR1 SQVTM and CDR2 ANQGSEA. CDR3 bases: TGCAGCGCGAGGACAACCTCTAGCACAGATACGCAGTATTTT. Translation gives CSARTTSSTDTQYF.

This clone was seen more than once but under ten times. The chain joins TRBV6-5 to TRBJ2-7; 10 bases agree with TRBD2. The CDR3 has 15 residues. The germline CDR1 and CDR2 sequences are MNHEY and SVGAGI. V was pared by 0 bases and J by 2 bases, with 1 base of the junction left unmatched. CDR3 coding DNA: TGTGCCAGCAGTTACTCAGGACTAGCGGCCTACGAGCAGTACTTC. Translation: CASSYSGLAAYEQYF.

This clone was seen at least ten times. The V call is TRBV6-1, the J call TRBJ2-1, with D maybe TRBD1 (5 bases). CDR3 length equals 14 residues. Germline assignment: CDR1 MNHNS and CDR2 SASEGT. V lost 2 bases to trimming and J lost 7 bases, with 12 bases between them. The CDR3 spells CASSEQGHLNEQFF. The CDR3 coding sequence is TGTGCCAGCAGTGAACAGGGCCATTTGAATGAGCAGTTCTTC.

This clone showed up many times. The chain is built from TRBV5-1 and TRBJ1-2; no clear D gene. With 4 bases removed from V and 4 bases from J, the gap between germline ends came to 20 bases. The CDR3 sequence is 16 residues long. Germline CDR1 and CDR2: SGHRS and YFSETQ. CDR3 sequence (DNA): TGCGCCAGCAGCCCCTACCAGCAGATTTTACCCTATGGCTACACCTTC. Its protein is CASSPYQQILPYGYTF.

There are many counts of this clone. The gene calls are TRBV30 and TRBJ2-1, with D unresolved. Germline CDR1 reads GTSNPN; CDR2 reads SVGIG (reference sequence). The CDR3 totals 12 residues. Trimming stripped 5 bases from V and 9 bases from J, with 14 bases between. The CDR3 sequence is CAWAEVVGEQFF. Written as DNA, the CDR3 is TGTGCCTGGGCAGAAGTAGTCGGTGAGCAGTTCTTC.

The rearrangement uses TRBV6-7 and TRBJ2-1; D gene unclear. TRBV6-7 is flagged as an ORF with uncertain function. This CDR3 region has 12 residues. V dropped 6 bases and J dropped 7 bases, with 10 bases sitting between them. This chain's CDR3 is CASSLLGNEQFF. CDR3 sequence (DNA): TGTGCCAGCAGCTTGTTGGGGAATGAGCAGTTCTTC.

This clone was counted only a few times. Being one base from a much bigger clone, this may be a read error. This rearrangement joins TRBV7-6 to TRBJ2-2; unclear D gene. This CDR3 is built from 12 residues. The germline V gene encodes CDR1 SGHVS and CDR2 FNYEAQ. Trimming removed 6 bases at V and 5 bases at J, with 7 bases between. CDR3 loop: CASSFRTGELFF. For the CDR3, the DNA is TGTGCCAGCAGTTTTAGGACCGGGGAGCTGTTTTTT.

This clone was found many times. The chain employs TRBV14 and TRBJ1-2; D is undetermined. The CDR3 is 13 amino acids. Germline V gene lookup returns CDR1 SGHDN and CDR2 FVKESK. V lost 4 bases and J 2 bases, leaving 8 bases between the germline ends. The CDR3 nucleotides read TGTGCCAGCAGCCGGTTGCAGAACTATGGCTACACCTTC. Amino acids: CASSRLQNYGYTF.

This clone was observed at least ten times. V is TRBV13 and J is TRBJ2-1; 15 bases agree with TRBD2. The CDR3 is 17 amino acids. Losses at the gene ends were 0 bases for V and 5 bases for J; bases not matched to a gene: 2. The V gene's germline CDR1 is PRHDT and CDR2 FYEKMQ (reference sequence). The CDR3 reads CASSLGGLAGGDNEQFF. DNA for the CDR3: TGTGCCAGCAGCTTAGGGGGACTAGCGGGAGGCGACAATGAGCAGTTCTTC. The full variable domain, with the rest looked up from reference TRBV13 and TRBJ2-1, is AAGVIQSPRHLIKEKRETATLKCYPIPRHDTVYWYQQGPGQDPQFLISFYEKMQSDKGSIPDRFSAQQFSDYHSELNMSSLELGDSALYFCASSLGGLAGGDNEQFFGPGTRLTVL.

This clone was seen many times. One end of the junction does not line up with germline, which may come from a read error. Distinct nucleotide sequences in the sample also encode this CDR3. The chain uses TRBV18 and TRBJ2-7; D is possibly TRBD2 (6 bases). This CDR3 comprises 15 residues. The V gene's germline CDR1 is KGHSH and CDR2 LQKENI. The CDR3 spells CASSPSVRSSYEQYF. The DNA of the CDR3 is TGTGCCAGTTCACCTAGCGTTAGGAGCTCCTACGAGCAGTACTTC.

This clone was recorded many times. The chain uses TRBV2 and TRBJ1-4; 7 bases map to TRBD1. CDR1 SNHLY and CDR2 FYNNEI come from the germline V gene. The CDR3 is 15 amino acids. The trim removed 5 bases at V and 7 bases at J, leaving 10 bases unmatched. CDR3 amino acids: CASSLTGAPGEKLFF. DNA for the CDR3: TGTGCCAGCAGTTTAACAGGGGCGCCTGGTGAAAAACTGTTTTTT.